This T cell receptor (beta chain) stems from a study of T cells in Graves' hyperthyroidism and ophthalmopathy (dated by TCRdb to the late 2010s). For the study in its entirety: Peripheral blood samples were taken at initial diagnosis, before any treatment was given. For training and testing, the 80 to 100 patients in the discovery cohort were randomly divided in a 7:3 ratio. The paper reports TCR Vbeta CDR3 sequencing of some 140 peripheral blood samples: under 45 ophthalmopathy, fewer than 80 hyperthyroidism and 17 progressor patients. To identify distinguishing TCR V-J signatures, a discovery cohort of roughly 100 patients was used, comprising some 45 with Graves' ophthalmopathy and some 60 with stable Graves' hyperthyroidism. After sampling, hyperthyroidism patients received methimazole starting at 30 mg daily, and ophthalmopathy patients received high-dose intravenous methylprednisolone. Thyroid tissue and blood T-cell repertoires from more than 5 Graves' hyperthyroidism patients were also compared in the study. An independent validation cohort of around 19 hyperthyroidism patients and about 16 patients who later progressed to ophthalmopathy tested prospective prediction of ophthalmopathy.

Germline trimming amounts to 2 bases on V and 8 bases on J, with 11 as the count of junction bases outside the gene matches. The CDR3 contains 16 residues, cysteine and phenylalanine counted. The DNA shown is the 48-base CDR3, in frame from base 1. CDR1 and CDR2 were assigned from the germline V gene as MNHEY and SVGAGI. The paper's findings and limits, for the study overall: A model built on a 13 V-J signature distinguished ophthalmopathy from stable hyperthyroidism, reaching 87.88% sensitivity and around 81% specificity in cross-validation and 80%/75% in testing. Most expanded thyroid clonotypes (frequency above 0.001) were also detected in blood, suggesting blood repertoires may reflect thyroid immune responses. In validation, the model predicted progression to ophthalmopathy with around 71% sensitivity and roughly 75% specificity, a median of around 6.6 months before onset. No statistical method was used to fix the sample size in advance, and group allocation was not hidden from the investigators.

This clonotype turned up a few times. It lacks a known antigen. No base quality values were provided; no much bigger clone lies one nucleotide off. The TCR beta CDR3 regions were amplified from RNA transcripts. The TCR CDR3 was subjected to a first round of RT-PCR using the HTBI primer set and the Qiagen OneStep RT-PCR kit. Libraries were constructed in a second round of multiplex PCR, after which size selection and purification were carried out. The libraries were sequenced on an Illumina HiSeq2000 using paired-end 100 bp reads. Under the source paper's analysis protocol: SOAPnuke was used to process the raw data, with reads discarded if the reads contained adapters or uncalled bases, had a mean Phred below 15, or lacked an exact constant-primer or identifier match. High-quality paired reads were merged with COPE v1.2.5, and unique nucleotide sequences were defined as clonotypes. Clonotypes were aligned to IMGT TRBV, TRBD and TRBJ reference segments using MiTCR v1.1. Analysis was restricted to V-J combinations with a frequency above 0.0001, which covered roughly 99% of repertoires. A TCS score was defined as the ratio between F50 (clonal expansion) and ExV (chaos), using BLOSUM62-based TCRdist between CDR3 peptides within each V-J. Welch's t-statistics and random forest reduced roughly 530 V-J features to 13, which were used in a naive Bayes classifier (R e1071). TCRdb redid the processing of the public reads, applying fastp at Q25 and MiXCR, and retained in-frame beta chains. Entries that share a CDR3 protein sequence are merged under the most common genes and DNA. None of the V and J calls come from the authors' own analysis; TCRdb made them. A total of about 690,000 distinct CDR3 sequences appear in this sample, 15% to 20% of them only once. The ten biggest clones cover 15% to 19% of the sample.

Stable Graves' hyperthyroidism was defined as the absence of progression to ophthalmopathy over 18 months of follow-up. The hyperthyroidism patients were between 18 and 65 years old and newly diagnosed, with a disease duration of less than 2 months. The study excluded patients with uncontrolled infections, other autoimmune diseases, pregnancy or lactation. Diagnoses were established on the basis of clinical symptoms, serum thyroxine and TRAb, thyroid ultrasound, and orbital computed tomography. PBMCs were separated from roughly 10 ml of fresh peripheral blood using Ficoll-Paque density gradient centrifugation. Total RNA was extracted with Trizol reagent, and quality was checked on an Agilent 2100 Bioanalyzer.

The chain joins TRBV6-5 to TRBJ2-1, with 8 bases aligning to TRBD2. This receptor was taken from a man aged 50 to 59 with Graves' hyperthyroidism. The sample consisted of blood. CDR3 sequence: CASSYGVAGNVDEQFF. At the DNA level, the sequence is TGTGCCAGCAGTTACGGGGTAGCGGGAAACGTCGATGAGCAGTTCTTC.